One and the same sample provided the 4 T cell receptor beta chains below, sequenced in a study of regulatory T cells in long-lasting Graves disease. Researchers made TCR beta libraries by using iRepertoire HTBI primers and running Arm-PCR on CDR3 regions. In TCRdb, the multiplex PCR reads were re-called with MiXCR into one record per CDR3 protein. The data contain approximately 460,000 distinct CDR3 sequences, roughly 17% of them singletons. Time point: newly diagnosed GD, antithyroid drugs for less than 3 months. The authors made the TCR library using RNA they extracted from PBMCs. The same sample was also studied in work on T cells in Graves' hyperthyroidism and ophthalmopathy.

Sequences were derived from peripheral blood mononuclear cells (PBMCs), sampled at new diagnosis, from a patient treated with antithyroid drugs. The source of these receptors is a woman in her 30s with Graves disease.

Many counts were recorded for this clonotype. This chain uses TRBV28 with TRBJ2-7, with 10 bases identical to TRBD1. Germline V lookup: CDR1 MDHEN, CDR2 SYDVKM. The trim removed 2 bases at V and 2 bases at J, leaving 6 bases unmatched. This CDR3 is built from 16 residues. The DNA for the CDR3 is TGTGCCAGCAGTTTAAACTGGGACAGGGGCCCCTACGAGCAGTACTTC. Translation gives CASSLNWDRGPYEQYF.

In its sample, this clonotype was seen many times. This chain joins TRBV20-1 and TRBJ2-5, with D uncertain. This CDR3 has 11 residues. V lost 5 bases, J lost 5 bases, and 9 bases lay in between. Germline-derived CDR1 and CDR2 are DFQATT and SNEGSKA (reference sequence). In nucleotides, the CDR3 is TGCAGTGCTTTCAGGTCCGAGACCCAGTACTTC. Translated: CSAFRSETQYF.

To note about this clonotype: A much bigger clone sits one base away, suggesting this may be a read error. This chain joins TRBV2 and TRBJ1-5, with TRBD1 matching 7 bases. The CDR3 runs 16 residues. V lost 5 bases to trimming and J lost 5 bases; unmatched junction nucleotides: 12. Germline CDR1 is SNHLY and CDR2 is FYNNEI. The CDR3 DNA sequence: TGTGCCAGCAGTAAGGGACAGCCGGTGGGGGATCAGCCCCAGCATTTT. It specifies CASSKGQPVGDQPQHF.

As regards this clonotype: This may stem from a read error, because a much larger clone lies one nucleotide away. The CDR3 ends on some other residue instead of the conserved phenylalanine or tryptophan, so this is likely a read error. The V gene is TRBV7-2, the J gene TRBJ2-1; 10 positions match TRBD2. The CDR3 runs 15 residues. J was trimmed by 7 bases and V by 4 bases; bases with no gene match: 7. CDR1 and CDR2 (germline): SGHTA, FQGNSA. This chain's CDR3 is CASSSIAGGRNEQFS. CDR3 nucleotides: TGTGCCAGCAGCTCGATAGCGGGAGGTCGGAATGAGCAGTTCTCC.